Below are 5 T cell receptor beta chains sequenced from a single sample in a study of T cells after yellow fever vaccination. TCRdb fed the 5' RACE reads into MiXCR, producing one record per CDR3 protein. The table shows 350,000 to 550,000 distinct CDR3 sequences, with about 19% occurring only once. The sample in question was PBMCs, obtained before the yellow fever booster vaccination. Receptors originate from a man between 18 and 35 years old who received the YFV17D yellow fever vaccine.

V usage is TRBV4-3 and J usage is TRBJ2-1, with 8 nucleotides matching TRBD2. The germline gives CDR1 LGHNA, CDR2 YSLEER. V lost 2 bases and J lost 5; bases outside the gene matches: 2. The CDR3 loop spans 14 amino acids. The CDR3 coding sequence is TGCGCCAGCAGCCAATCCGGGAGGGACAATGAGCAGTTCTTC. This sequence encodes CASSQSGRDNEQFF.

The rearrangement uses TRBV6-2 or TRBV6-3 and TRBJ2-1; D possibly matches TRBD1 or TRBD2 (6 bases each). Germline CDR1 is MNHEY and CDR2 is SVGEGT. The V end was cut by 7 bases, the J end by 7 bases, with 17 bases between. This CDR3 spans 14 amino acids. CDR3 coding DNA: TGTGCCAGCACCCCGGGGGCAGGGTTGAATGAGCAGTTCTTC. Residues: CASTPGAGLNEQFF.

This chain uses TRBV6-5 with TRBJ1-2; D not certain. Looked up from germline, CDR1 is MNHEY and CDR2 is SVGAGI. V was cut by 6 bases and J by 6 bases, with 14 bases left in between. The CDR3 runs to 13 residues. CDR3 in DNA: TGTGCCAGCAGGACCGGCTCAAGGGATGGCTACACCTTC. This codes for CASRTGSRDGYTF.

A few counts support this clonotype. The V and J genes are TRBV20-1 and TRBJ2-6; D unclear. CDR1 DFQATT and CDR2 SNEGSKA come from the germline V gene (reference sequence). V lost 3 bases, J lost 6 bases, and 9 bases lay in between. The CDR3 extends over 13 amino acids. CDR3: CSARTATANVLTF. The CDR3 DNA follows: TGCAGTGCTAGGACGGCCACGGCCAACGTCCTGACTTTC.

The chain couples TRBV30 to TRBJ1-2; TRBD1 matches at 8 bases. The V gene's germline CDR1 is GTSNPN and CDR2 SVGIG (reference sequence). This CDR3 is built from 14 residues. Trimming took 0 bases from V and 4 from J; bases not matched to a gene: 4. CDR3 sequence (DNA): TGTGCCTGGAGTGTACAGGGGGGGCGCTATGGCTACACCTTC. Its protein product is CAWSVQGGRYGYTF.